The 3 T cell receptor beta chains below were found in one sample sequenced in a study of T cell responses to AZD1222 COVID-19 vaccine. Sequencing used immunoSEQ multiplex PCR; TCRdb keeps in-frame clones, though not all of them. Among under 200,000 clones listed, about 93% were seen once. The sequences come from peripheral blood, collected on day 0 of AZD1222 vaccination. These receptors were taken from an adult in good health.

This clone was recorded a few times. This chain connects TRBV25-1 to TRBJ2-1; D is tentatively TRBD1 or TRBD2 (6 bases each). Germline assignment: CDR1 MGHDK and CDR2 SYGVNS. V was clipped by 3 bases and J by 0 bases, with 18 bases between them. This CDR3 spans 18 amino acids. CDR3 DNA sequence: TGTGCCAGCAGTGAGACGGGTGGGGGGCATAGCTCCTACAATGAGCAGTTCTTC. Translated: CASSETGGGHSSYNEQFF.

This sequence joins TRBV2 and TRBJ2-1; possible D gene TRBD1, 5 bases. Per the germline V gene, CDR1 is SNHLY and CDR2 is FYNNEI. Trimming removed 7 bases at V and 6 bases at J, with 10 bases between. This CDR3 is 12 amino acids long. This CDR3 is CASIRGTNEQFF. The CDR3 nucleotides read TGTGCCAGCATAAGGGGAACCAATGAGCAGTTCTTC.

This clone was counted a single time. V is TRBV28 and J is TRBJ2-2, with D maybe TRBD1 (7 bases). Trimming stripped 8 bases from V and 7 bases from J, with 20 bases between. Germline assignment: CDR1 MDHEN and CDR2 SYDVKM. The CDR3 spans 15 residues. As DNA, the CDR3 is TGTGCCAGCGGAATTGAGACAGGGCGGGGCGGGGAGCTGTTTTTT. It encodes CASGIETGRGGELFF.